The 3 T cell receptor beta chains given below trace back to one sample, sequenced in a study of identical twins (dated by TCRdb to about 2016). The library was made by 5' RACE. Data came from an Illumina HiSeq 2000. TCRdb handled the public reads itself, with Q25 trimming in fastp and clone calling in MiXCR, and kept productive beta chains. When rows share a CDR3 protein, they turn into one entry using the most common DNA and genes. The sample table records about 570,000 distinct CDR3 sequences; 9% to 10% of these occur just once. The top ten clones comprise 2.5% to 3.5% of the sample. These data were likewise used in another study, on yellow fever vaccine responses in identical twins.

Sequencing input: PBMCs. Receptor source: a woman under 30 in good health.

In this sample, this clonotype turned up a few times. The rearrangement joins TRBV7-3 to TRBJ2-3; unclear D gene. V was clipped by 2 bases and J by 5 bases, with 8 bases between them. CDR3 length: 13 residues. The germline CDR1 and CDR2 sequences are SGHTA and FQGTGA. CDR3 amino acids: CASSLESIDTQYF. The CDR3 DNA sequence: TGTGCCAGCAGCTTAGAGTCAATAGATACGCAGTATTTT.

The chain links TRBV6-4 to TRBJ2-1; D gene uncertain. V lost 2 bases and J 6 bases, leaving 8 bases between the germline ends. This CDR3 is built from 13 residues. In germline, CDR1 is MRHNA, CDR2 SNTAGT. The CDR3 protein is CASSDDLGNEQFF. The CDR3, as DNA: TGTGCCAGCAGTGACGACCTTGGCAATGAGCAGTTCTTC.

This clonotype occurred many times. This chain uses TRBV18 with TRBJ2-7; perhaps TRBD1 as D (5 bases). The V end was cut by 5 bases, the J end by 0 bases, with 8 bases between. Germline lookup yields CDR1 KGHSH and CDR2 LQKENI. CDR3 length equals 13 residues. In nucleotides, the CDR3 is TGTGCCAGCTCAACGGACATCTCCTACGAGCAGTACTTC. Translated, it gives CASSTDISYEQYF.